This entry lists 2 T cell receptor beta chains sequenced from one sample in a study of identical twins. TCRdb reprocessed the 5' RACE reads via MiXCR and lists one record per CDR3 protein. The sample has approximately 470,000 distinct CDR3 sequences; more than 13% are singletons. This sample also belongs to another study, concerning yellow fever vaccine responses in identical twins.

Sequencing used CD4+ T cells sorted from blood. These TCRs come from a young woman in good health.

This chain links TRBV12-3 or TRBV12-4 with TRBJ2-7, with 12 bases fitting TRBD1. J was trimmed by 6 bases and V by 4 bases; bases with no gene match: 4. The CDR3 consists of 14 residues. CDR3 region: CASSSGQGAGEQYF. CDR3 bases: TGTGCCAGCAGTTCGGGACAGGGGGCTGGCGAGCAGTACTTC.

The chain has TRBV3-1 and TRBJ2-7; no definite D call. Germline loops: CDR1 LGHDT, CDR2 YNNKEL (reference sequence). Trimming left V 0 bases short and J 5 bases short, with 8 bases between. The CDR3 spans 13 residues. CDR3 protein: CASSQDLPNEQYF. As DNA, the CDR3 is TGTGCCAGCAGCCAAGATTTACCCAACGAGCAGTACTTC.